A single sample gave rise to the 21 T cell receptor beta chains below, sequenced in a study of CD8+CD57+ T cells in acquired aplastic anemia. Genomic DNA, serving as template, underwent TCR beta VDJ and CDR3 profiling. TCRdb recomputed calls from the reads with MiXCR, one row per CDR3 protein. The sample carries 150,000 or so distinct CDR3 sequences, about 60% recorded once. Sequenced input: sorted CD4+, CD8+, or CD8+CD57+ T cells (not recorded which) from PBMCs. The source is a human donor in good health.

With regard to this clonotype: The conserved phenylalanine or tryptophan is not found at the CDR3 terminus, so this likely reflects a read error. The V call is TRBV9, the J call TRBJ1-4, with TRBD1 identical over 7 bases. The junction had 11 bases not matched to a gene; V was cut back by 4 bases and J by 8 bases. Germline CDR1 SGDLS, CDR2 YYNGEE. CDR3 length: 15 residues. For the CDR3, the DNA is TGTGCCAGCAGCCGCAGACAGGGTTCGGGAGAAAAACTGTTTATT. Its protein is CASSRRQGSGEKLFI.

The chain uses TRBV29-1 and TRBJ1-2, with TRBD1 matching 7 bases. CDR1 is SQVTM and CDR2 is ANQGSEA in the germline V gene. This CDR3 is built from 11 residues. The J segment lost 6 bases and the V segment lost 7 bases, leaving 5 bases of the junction unmatched. This chain's CDR3 is CSATGTDGYTF. As DNA, the CDR3 is TGCAGCGCGACAGGGACCGATGGCTACACCTTC.

This clonotype came up many times. This CDR3 is CASNPTGGSGETQYF. CDR3 DNA sequence: TGTGCCAGCAACCCGACGGGGGGTTCAGGAGAGACCCAGTACTTC. V gene TRBV11-2 combines with J gene TRBJ2-5; TRBD2 matches at 7 bases. J lost 4 bases, V lost 7 bases, and 12 bases had no gene match. Germline-derived CDR1 and CDR2 are SGHAT and FQNNGV. The CDR3 consists of 15 residues.

The V gene is TRBV28, the J gene TRBJ1-5, with D possibly TRBD1 on 6 matching bases. V dropped 9 bases and J dropped 0 bases, with 18 bases sitting between them. CDR1 and CDR2 (germline): MDHEN, SYDVKM. CDR3 length: 16 residues. CDR3 nucleotides: TGTGCCAGTAAACTTAGGACAGAATATAGCAATCAGCCCCAGCATTTT. Protein sequence: CASKLRTEYSNQPQHF.

This clonotype was counted a single time. V is TRBV20-1 and J is TRBJ2-3; TRBD2 agrees at 13 bases. J gave up 3 bases and V 4 bases, and 7 bases lay outside the gene matches. Looked up from germline, CDR1 is DFQATT and CDR2 is SNEGSKA (reference sequence). This CDR3 comprises 16 residues. CDR3 loop: CSATIGLAGATDTQYF. In DNA form, the CDR3 reads TGCAGTGCTACCATCGGACTAGCGGGAGCAACAGATACGCAGTATTTT.

The chain employs TRBV7-6 and TRBJ1-5; no clear D. The CDR3 is 15 residues long. Deletions cut 4 bases from V and 2 bases from J, with 12 bases between. Germline V lookup: CDR1 SGHVS, CDR2 FNYEAQ. CDR3 nucleotides: TGTGCCAGCAGCTCAGGTGCACGGGGCAATCAGCCCCAGCATTTT. Its protein is CASSSGARGNQPQHF.

The rearrangement joins TRBV7-6 to TRBJ2-3, with TRBD2 matching over 8 bases. The CDR3 spans 15 residues. The germline gives CDR1 SGHVS, CDR2 FNYEAQ. The trim removed 5 bases at V and 0 bases at J, leaving 4 bases unmatched. DNA of the CDR3: TGTGCCAGCAGCCCGAGCGGGAGAAGCACAGATACGCAGTATTTT. The encoded protein is CASSPSGRSTDTQYF.

This chain connects TRBV20-1 to TRBJ2-3; D remains ambiguous. The CDR3 length is 14 residues. Deletions cut 1 base from V and 0 bases from J, with 8 bases between. The germline CDR1 and CDR2 sequences are DFQATT and SNEGSKA (reference sequence). Here the CDR3 reads CSARVPVSTDTQYF. CDR3 sequence (DNA): TGCAGTGCTAGAGTGCCAGTTAGCACAGATACGCAGTATTTT.

A note on this clonotype: A much larger clonotype is one base distant, so this may be a read error. The chain's CDR3 is CASSSARIATYEQYF. CDR3 in DNA: TGTGCCAGCAGTTCCGCCCGGATAGCTACCTACGAGCAGTACTTC. The chain employs TRBV5-6 and TRBJ2-7, with D unresolved. The V end was cut by 5 bases, the J end by 2 bases, with 17 bases between. This CDR3 is built from 15 residues. CDR1 and CDR2 from the germline V gene are SGHDT and YYEEEE. Using reference TRBV5-6 and TRBJ2-7 for the parts outside the CDR3, the full variable domain is DAGVTQSPTHLIKTRGQQVTLRCSPKSGHDTVSWYQQALGQGPQFIFQYYEEEERQRGNFPDRFSGHQFPNYSSELNVNALLLGDSALYLCASSSARIATYEQYFGPGTRLTVT.

This rearrangement joins TRBV20-1 to TRBJ2-1; 10 nucleotides agree with TRBD2. Germline V gene data show CDR1 as DFQATT and CDR2 as SNEGSKA (reference sequence). Trimming at V came to 4 bases and at J to 7 bases, leaving 7 bases not matched to a gene. The CDR3 spans 14 residues. CDR3 nucleotide sequence: TGCAGTGCTAATTTGCCTAGCGGGGGAAATGAGCAGTTCTTC. The encoded protein is CSANLPSGGNEQFF.

This clonotype has at least ten counts. The chain is built from TRBV20-1 and TRBJ1-1; weak D call: TRBD1 (5 bases). The germline gives CDR1 DFQATT, CDR2 SNEGSKA (reference sequence). Trimming took 3 bases from V and 3 from J, leaving 17 bases between them. This CDR3 contains 15 residues. The CDR3 region has the DNA TGCAGTGCTAGGGGTGTCGGGGCTGGGGACACTGAAGCTTTCTTT. Encoded protein: CSARGVGAGDTEAFF.

This rearrangement joins TRBV27 to TRBJ2-1; TRBD2 aligns across 9 bases. The CDR3 is made up of 15 amino acids. The V segment lost 0 bases and the J segment 8 bases; nucleotides outside the gene matches: 5. Germline values: CDR1 MNHEY, CDR2 SMNVEV (reference sequence). In DNA form, the CDR3 reads TGTGCCAGCAGTTTATCGGGGCTAGCGGGACATGAGCAGTTCTTC. Translation: CASSLSGLAGHEQFF.

This chain links TRBV6-1 with TRBJ1-2, with TRBD1 matching over 7 bases. Germline CDR1 and CDR2: MNHNS and SASEGT. The CDR3 has 13 amino acids. The V and J ends lost 6 bases and 3 bases, in that order; junction bases with no gene match: 4. The CDR3 sequence: CASRVTGDYGYTF. The CDR3 bases are TGTGCCAGCAGGGTTACAGGGGACTATGGCTACACCTTC.

The V call is TRBV12-5, the J call TRBJ1-6, with 9 positions matching TRBD1. Germline CDR1 reads LGHNT; CDR2 reads FRNRAP. The CDR3 runs 15 residues. Here the CDR3 reads CASSASGTGNSPLHF. CDR3 in DNA: TGTGCCAGCAGTGCCTCCGGGACAGGGAATTCACCCCTCCACTTT.

In this sample, this clonotype turned up a few times. The genes are TRBV9 and TRBJ2-5; TRBD1 is a possible D gene (5 bases). The CDR3 contains 14 residues. Per germline, CDR1 SGDLS and CDR2 YYNGEE. Trimming shortened V by 0 bases and J by 1 base, and 7 bases separated the two germline ends. This CDR3 is CASSVGQTQETQYF. The CDR3 nucleotides read TGTGCCAGCAGCGTAGGACAGACCCAAGAGACCCAGTACTTC.

This sequence joins TRBV7-6 and TRBJ1-5; D possibly corresponds to TRBD1 (5 bases). This CDR3 contains 14 residues. Between the trimmed V and J ends, which lost 6 bases and 3 bases, there was a span of 12 bases. Per germline, CDR1 SGHVS and CDR2 FNYEAQ. The DNA for the CDR3 is TGTGCCAGCAGACACGACAGTCTCAATCAGCCCCAGCATTTT. This translates into CASRHDSLNQPQHF.

The chain has TRBV24-1 and TRBJ2-5; D ambiguous. The germline V gene has CDR1 KGHDR and CDR2 SFDVKD. Trimming took off 3 bases at V and 6 bases at J, with 25 bases between the two ends. The CDR3 has 18 residues. The CDR3 coding sequence is TGTGCCACCAGTGATCGCGACCTAACCCCCCGACCATCGAAGACCCAGTACTTC. Translation: CATSDRDLTPRPSKTQYF.

This chain connects TRBV7-3 to TRBJ1-2; tentatively, D is TRBD1 (6 bases). Germline CDR1 is SGHTA and CDR2 is FQGTGA. The V and J ends lost 2 bases and 0 bases respectively, with 10 bases between them. The CDR3 length is 15 residues. The CDR3: CASSLRDNSNYGYTF. The CDR3 nucleotides are TGTGCCAGCAGCTTACGGGACAACTCTAACTATGGCTACACCTTC.

The rearrangement uses TRBV5-5 and TRBJ1-5; D may be TRBD1 (6 bases). Trimming stripped 3 bases from V and 0 bases from J, with 7 bases between. The CDR3 is made up of 14 amino acids. Looked up from germline, CDR1 is SGHKS and CDR2 is YYEKEE (reference sequence). CDR3 protein: CASSWDISNQPQHF. The DNA for the CDR3 is TGTGCCAGCAGCTGGGACATTAGCAATCAGCCCCAGCATTTT.

This sequence joins TRBV10-3 and TRBJ1-5; 7 positions agree with TRBD1. The J segment lost 7 bases and the V segment lost 0 bases, leaving 6 bases of the junction unmatched. The CDR3 spans 15 residues. CDR1 and CDR2 from the germline V gene are ENHRY and SYGVKD. CDR3 sequence reads: CAISESGQGDQPQHF. The CDR3 DNA reads as TGTGCCATCAGTGAGTCAGGTCAGGGGGACCAGCCCCAGCATTTT.

The chain joins TRBV20-1 to TRBJ2-6, with 7 nucleotides matching TRBD2. Trimming removed 4 bases from V and 3 bases from J; junction bases left unmatched: 6. From germline, CDR1 is DFQATT and CDR2 SNEGSKA (reference sequence). The CDR3 sequence is 15 residues long. The CDR3, as DNA: TGCAGTGCTACGGGGAGGGGATTTGGGGCCAACGTCCTGACTTTC. Translation gives CSATGRGFGANVLTF.